The present T cell receptor (beta chain) was sequenced within a study of Graves' ophthalmopathy and Graves' hyperthyroidism. Turning to this clonotype: This is likely a read error, given that the CDR3 carries no conserved phenylalanine or tryptophan at its end.

The sequenced template was RNA, covering the TCR beta CDR3 region. First-round RT-PCR with HTBI primers preceded a second-round multiplex PCR. TCRdb re-analysed the multiplex PCR reads in MiXCR, keeping a single row per CDR3 protein. The data contain more than 300,000 distinct CDR3 sequences, about a sixth of them singletons. The study recruited hyperthyroidism patients aged 18 to 65 who were newly diagnosed, under 2 months' duration. The V gene's germline CDR1 is SNHLY and CDR2 FYNNEI. The V gene lost 10 bases and the J gene lost 5 bases, with 17 bases spanning the gap. This CDR3 has 13 amino acids. The sequence derives from an adult woman with stable Graves' hyperthyroidism. This chain joins TRBV2 and TRBJ1-1; D not resolved. The specimen sequenced was peripheral blood. The CDR3 spells CANAQTPGTEAFL. DNA for the CDR3: TGTGCCAACGCACAGACACCCGGGACTGAAGCTTTCTTG.